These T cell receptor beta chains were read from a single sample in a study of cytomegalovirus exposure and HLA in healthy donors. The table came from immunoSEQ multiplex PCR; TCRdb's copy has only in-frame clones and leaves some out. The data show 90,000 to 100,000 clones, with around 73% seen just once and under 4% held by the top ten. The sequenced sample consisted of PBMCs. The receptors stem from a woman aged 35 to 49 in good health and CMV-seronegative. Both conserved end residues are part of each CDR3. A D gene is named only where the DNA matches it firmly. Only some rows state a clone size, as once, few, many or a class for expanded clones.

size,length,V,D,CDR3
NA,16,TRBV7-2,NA,CASSFEATLSSYEQYF
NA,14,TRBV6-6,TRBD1,CASSYWQGDDEQFF
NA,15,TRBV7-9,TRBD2,CASRVLAGSTDTQYF
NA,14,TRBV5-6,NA,CASSAGRHNSPLHF
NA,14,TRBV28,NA,CASRETGIREKLFF
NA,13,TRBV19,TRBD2,CASSISEKGRGFF
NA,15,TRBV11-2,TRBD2,CASSPTSGQYNEQFF
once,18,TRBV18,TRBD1,CASSQLFGAGGVGEKLFF
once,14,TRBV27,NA,CASRGHGDTGELFF
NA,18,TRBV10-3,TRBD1,CAISAAIVRTGGDEKLFF
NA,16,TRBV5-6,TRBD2,CASSLSTSGFYNEQFF
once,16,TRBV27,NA,CASRFVRDTVNTEAFF
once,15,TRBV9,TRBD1,CASSAQGEANYGYTF
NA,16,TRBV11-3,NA,CASSAAGTTGTDTQYF
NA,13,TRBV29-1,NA,CSARRLEKDTQYF
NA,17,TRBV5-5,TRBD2,CASSWAGTKISYNEQFF
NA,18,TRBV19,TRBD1,CASSPRDRARIEGNTIYF
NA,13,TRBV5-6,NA,CASRSPGGNEQFF
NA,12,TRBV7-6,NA,CASSEYPDTQYF
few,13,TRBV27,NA,CASSNQGGYEQYF
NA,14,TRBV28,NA,CASCAPYPLEKLFF
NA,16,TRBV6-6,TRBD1,CASSRMDRGVSYGYTF
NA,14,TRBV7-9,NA,CASSLGRTAYGYTF
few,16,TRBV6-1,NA,CASSASLGEGGTEAFF
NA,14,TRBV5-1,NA,CASSLGQSPETQYF
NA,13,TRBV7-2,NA,CASSPSNTGELFF
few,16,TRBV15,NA,CATSRGGQRVWETQYF
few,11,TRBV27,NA,CASSFGYEQYF
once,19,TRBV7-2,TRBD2,CASSFEETSGSWATDTQYF
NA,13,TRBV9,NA,CASSVDGGDTQYF
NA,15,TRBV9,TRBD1,CASSLRTGKGSPLHF
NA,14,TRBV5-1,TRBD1,CASRAATGEETQYF
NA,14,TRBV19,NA,CASSIWGGDQPQHF
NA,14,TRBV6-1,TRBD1,CASRGQNLIYGYTF
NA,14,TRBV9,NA,CASSVAGAFGEQYF
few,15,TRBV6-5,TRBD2,CASRESGSGTGELFF
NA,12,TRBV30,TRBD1,CASYGQGGEAFF
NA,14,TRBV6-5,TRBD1,CASSYAGGNTEAFF
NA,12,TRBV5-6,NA,CASSWSISEQYF
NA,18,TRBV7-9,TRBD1,CASSHRTGGYSGANVLTF
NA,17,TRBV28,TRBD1,CASSGSGQGAWDQPQHF
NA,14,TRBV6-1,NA,CATTRRTANEKLFF
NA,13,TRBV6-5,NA,CASSKGINYGYTF
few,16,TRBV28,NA,CASSLPFLSLTGELFF